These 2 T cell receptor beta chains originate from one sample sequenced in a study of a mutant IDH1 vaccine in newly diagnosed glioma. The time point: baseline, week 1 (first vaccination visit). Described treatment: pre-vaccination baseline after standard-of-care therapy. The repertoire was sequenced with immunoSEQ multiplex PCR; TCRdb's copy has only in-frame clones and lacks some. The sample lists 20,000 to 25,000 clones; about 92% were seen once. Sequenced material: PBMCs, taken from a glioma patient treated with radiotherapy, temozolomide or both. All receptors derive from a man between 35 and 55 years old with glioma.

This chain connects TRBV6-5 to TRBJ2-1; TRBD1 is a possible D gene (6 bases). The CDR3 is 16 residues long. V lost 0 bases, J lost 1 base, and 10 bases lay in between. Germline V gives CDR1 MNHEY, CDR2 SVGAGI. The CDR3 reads CASSYSMGASYNEQFF. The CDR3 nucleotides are TGTGCCAGCAGTTACTCGATGGGGGCGTCCTACAATGAGCAGTTCTTC.

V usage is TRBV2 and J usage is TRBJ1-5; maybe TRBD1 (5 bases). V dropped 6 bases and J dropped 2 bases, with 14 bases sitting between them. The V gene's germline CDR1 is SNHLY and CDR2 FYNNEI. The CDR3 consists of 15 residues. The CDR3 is CASRIGDSGNQPQHF. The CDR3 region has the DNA TGTGCCAGCAGAATAGGAGACAGTGGCAATCAGCCCCAGCATTTT.